What follows are 5 T cell receptor beta chains derived from one specimen sequenced in a study of blood T cell repertoires in COVID-19. Using immunoSEQ multiplex PCR, the repertoire was profiled, and TCRdb retains in-frame clones only, with some absent. This sample carries 150,000 to 200,000 clones, approximately 90% of them seen once, and the ten largest clones take 1.5% to 2%. Sequenced: peripheral blood. The receptors shown here come from a man younger than 30 who had recovered from COVID-19.

The chain joins TRBV6-5 to TRBJ1-2; no reliable D call. V lost 5 bases and J lost 0, with 4 bases in between. The CDR3 contains 12 residues. The germline V gene has CDR1 MNHEY and CDR2 SVGAGI. As DNA, the CDR3 is TGTGCCAGCAGTCGGGCTAACTATGGCTACACCTTC. Encoded protein: CASSRANYGYTF.

This chain joins TRBV5-4 and TRBJ1-2; D gene uncertain. In germline, CDR1 is SGHNT, CDR2 YYREEE (reference sequence). This CDR3 spans 14 amino acids. V lost 4 bases and J lost 2, with 12 bases in between. Written as DNA, the CDR3 is TGTGCCAGCAGCCTGGAGCGGAGAAACTATGGCTACACCTTC. Translating it yields CASSLERRNYGYTF.

The V gene is TRBV10-3, the J gene TRBJ1-2; 7 bases map to TRBD1. J gave up 4 bases and V 5 bases, and 4 bases lay outside the gene matches. Germline V gene data show CDR1 as ENHRY and CDR2 as SYGVKD. The CDR3 runs to 13 residues. DNA of the CDR3: TGTGCCATCAGTCCAGGGGGAGTCTATGGCTACACCTTC. This gives the protein CAISPGGVYGYTF.

V and J are TRBV7-2 and TRBJ1-6; 9 positions match TRBD1. CDR1 and CDR2 (germline): SGHTA, FQGNSA. The J segment lost 6 bases and the V segment lost 2 bases, leaving 2 bases of the junction unmatched. This CDR3 spans 15 amino acids. The CDR3 nucleotides read TGTGCCAGCAGCTTAAGGGGACAGGGTAATTCACCCCTCCACTTT. Amino acids: CASSLRGQGNSPLHF.

The chain uses TRBV5-1 and TRBJ1-2; perhaps TRBD1 as D (5 bases). The V end lost 6 bases, the J end lost 4 bases, and 16 bases lay between the germline ends. The germline CDR1 and CDR2 sequences are SGHRS and YFSETQ. The CDR3 extends over 14 amino acids. The CDR3 region has the DNA TGCGCCAGCACATTCCGGGGGGATAGCTATGGCTACACCTTC. It is translated as CASTFRGDSYGYTF.